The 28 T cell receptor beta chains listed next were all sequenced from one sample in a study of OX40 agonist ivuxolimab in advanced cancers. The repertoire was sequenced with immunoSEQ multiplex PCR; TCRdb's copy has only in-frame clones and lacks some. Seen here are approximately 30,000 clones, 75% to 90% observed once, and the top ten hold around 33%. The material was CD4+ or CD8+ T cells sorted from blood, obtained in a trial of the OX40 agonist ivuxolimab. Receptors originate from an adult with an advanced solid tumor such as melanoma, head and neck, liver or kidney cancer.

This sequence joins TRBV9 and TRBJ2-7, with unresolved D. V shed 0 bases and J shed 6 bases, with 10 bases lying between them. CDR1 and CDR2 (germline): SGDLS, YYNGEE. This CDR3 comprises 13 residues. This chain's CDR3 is CASSVGGSTEQYF. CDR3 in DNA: TGTGCCAGCAGCGTAGGGGGAAGTACCGAGCAGTACTTC.

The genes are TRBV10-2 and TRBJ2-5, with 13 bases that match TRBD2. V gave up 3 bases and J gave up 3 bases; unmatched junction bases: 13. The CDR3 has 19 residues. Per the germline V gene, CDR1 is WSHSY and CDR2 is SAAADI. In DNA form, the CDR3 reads TGCGCCAGCAGTGACCTGACTAGCGGGAGGCGGGTTTCTGAAGAGACCCAGTACTTC. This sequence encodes CASSDLTSGRRVSEETQYF.

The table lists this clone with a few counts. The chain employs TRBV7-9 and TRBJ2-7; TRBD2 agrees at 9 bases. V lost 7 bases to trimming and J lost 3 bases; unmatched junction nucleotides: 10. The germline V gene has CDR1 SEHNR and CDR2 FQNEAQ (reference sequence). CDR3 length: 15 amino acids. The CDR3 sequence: CASIVIVAGDYEQYF. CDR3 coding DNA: TGTGCCAGCATCGTGATAGTAGCGGGAGACTACGAGCAGTACTTC.

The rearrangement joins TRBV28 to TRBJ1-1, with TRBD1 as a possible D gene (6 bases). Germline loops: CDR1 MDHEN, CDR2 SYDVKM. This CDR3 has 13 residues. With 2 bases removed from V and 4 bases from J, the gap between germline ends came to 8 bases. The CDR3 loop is CASSLTGSTEAFF. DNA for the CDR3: TGTGCCAGCAGTTTAACAGGGAGCACTGAAGCTTTCTTT.

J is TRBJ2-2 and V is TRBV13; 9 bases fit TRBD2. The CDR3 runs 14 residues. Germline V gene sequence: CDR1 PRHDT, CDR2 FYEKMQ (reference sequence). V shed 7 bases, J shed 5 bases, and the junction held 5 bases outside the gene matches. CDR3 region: CASTPGLATGELFF. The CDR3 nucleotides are TGTGCCAGCACCCCGGGACTAGCAACCGGGGAGCTGTTTTTT.

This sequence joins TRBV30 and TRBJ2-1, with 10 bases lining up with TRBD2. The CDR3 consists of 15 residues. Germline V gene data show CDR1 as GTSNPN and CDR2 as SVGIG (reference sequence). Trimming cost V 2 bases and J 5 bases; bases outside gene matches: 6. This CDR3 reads CAWSFRTSGHNEQFF. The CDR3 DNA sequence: TGTGCCTGGAGTTTCCGGACTAGCGGACACAATGAGCAGTTCTTC.

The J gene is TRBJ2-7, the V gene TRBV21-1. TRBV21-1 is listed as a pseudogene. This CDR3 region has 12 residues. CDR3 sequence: CASSKRRYEQYF. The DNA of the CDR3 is TGTGCCAGCAGCAAAAGGCGTTACGAGCAGTACTTC.

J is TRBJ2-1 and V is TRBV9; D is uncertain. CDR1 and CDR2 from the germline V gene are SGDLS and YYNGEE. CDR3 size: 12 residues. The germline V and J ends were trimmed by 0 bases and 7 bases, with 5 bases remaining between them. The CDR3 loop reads CASSVVLNEQFF. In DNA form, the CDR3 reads TGTGCCAGCAGCGTAGTCCTAAATGAGCAGTTCTTC. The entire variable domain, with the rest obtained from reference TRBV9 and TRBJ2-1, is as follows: DSGVTQTPKHLITATGQRVTLRCSPRSGDLSVYWYQQSLDQGLQFLIQYYNGEERAKGNILERFSAQQFPDLHSELNLSSLELGDSALYFCASSVVLNEQFFGPGTRLTVL.

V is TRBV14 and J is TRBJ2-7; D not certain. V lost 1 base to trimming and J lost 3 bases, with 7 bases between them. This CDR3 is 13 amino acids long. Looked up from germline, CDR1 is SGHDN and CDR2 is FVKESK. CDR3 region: CASSQGSVYEQYF. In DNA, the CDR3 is TGTGCCAGCAGCCAAGGATCCGTCTACGAGCAGTACTTC. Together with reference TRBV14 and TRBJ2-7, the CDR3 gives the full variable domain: EAGVTQFPSHSVIEKGQTVTLRCDPISGHDNLYWYRRVMGKEIKFLLHFVKESKQDESGMPNNRFLAERTGGTYSTLKVQPAELEDSGVYFCASSQGSVYEQYFGPGTRLTVT.

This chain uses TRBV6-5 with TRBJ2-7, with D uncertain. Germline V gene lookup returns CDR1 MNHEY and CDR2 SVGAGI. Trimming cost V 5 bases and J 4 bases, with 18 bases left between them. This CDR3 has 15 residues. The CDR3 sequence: CASSLRAISRYEQYF. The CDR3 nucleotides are TGTGCCAGCAGTCTCCGGGCCATTTCCCGGTACGAGCAGTACTTC.

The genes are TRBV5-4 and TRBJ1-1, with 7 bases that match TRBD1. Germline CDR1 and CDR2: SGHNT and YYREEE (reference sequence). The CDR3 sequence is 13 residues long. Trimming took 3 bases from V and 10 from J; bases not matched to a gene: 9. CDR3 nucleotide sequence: TGTGCCAGCAGCTCTTGGGACAGACCGAGAGCTTTCTTT. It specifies CASSSWDRPRAFF.

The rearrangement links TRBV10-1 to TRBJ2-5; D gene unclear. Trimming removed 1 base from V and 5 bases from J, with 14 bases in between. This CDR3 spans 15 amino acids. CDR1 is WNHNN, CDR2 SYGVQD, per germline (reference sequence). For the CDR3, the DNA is TGCGCCAGCAGTGAGTACGGCAGAGGAATGGAGACCCAGTACTTC. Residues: CASSEYGRGMETQYF.

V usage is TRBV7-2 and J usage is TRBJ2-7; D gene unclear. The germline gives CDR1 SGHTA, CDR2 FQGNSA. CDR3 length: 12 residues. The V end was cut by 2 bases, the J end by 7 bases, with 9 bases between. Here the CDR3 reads CASSLLGLEQYF. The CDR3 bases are TGTGCCAGCAGCTTATTGGGTCTGGAGCAGTACTTC.

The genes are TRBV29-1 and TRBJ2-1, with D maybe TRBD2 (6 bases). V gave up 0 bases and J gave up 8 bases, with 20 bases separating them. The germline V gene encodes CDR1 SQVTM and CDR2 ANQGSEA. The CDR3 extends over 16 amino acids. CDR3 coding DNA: TGCAGCGTTGAAGATTACTTTAAAGGGACTTTGGATGAGCAGTTCTTC. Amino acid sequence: CSVEDYFKGTLDEQFF.

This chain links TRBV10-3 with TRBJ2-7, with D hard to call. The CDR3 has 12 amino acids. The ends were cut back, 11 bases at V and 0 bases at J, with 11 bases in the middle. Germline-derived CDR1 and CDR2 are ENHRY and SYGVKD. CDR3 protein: CAVQVSSYEQYF. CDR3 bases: TGTGCCGTCCAGGTCAGCTCCTACGAGCAGTACTTC.

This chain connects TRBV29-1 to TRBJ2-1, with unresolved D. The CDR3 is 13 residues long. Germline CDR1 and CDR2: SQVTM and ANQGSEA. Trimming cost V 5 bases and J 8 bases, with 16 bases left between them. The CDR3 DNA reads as TGCAGCGTTTGTTCTAGGATAGGCGATGAGCAGTTCTTC. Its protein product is CSVCSRIGDEQFF.

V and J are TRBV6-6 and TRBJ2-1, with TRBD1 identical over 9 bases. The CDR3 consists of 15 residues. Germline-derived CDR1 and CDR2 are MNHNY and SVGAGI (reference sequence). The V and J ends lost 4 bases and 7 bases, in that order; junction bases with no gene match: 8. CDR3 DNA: TGTGCCAGCAGTTCAGACAGGGGGTGGCTTAATGAGCAGTTCTTC. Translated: CASSSDRGWLNEQFF.

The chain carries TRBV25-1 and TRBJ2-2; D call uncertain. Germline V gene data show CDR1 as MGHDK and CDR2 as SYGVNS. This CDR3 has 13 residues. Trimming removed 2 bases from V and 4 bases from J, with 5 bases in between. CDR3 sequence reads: CASSEGFTGELFF. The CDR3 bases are TGTGCCAGCAGTGAAGGGTTCACCGGGGAGCTGTTTTTT. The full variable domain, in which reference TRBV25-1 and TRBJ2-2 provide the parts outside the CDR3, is EADIYQTPRYLVIGTGKKITLECSQTMGHDKMYWYQQDPGMELHLIHYSYGVNSTEKGDLSSESTVSRIRTEHFPLTLESARPSHTSQYLCASSEGFTGELFFGEGSRLTVL.

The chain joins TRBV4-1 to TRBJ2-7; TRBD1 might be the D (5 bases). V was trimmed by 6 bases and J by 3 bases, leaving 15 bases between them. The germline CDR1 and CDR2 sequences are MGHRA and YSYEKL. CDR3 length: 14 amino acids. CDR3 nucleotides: TGCGCCAGCAGTCTTGGGGCCGTAGGCTACGAGCAGTACTTC. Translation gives CASSLGAVGYEQYF.

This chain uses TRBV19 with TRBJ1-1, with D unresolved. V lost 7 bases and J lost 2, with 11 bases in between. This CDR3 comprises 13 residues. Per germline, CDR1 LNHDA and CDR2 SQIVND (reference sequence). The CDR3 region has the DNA TGTGCCAGTACCCTAGGGAGCAACACTGAAGCTTTCTTT. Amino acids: CASTLGSNTEAFF.

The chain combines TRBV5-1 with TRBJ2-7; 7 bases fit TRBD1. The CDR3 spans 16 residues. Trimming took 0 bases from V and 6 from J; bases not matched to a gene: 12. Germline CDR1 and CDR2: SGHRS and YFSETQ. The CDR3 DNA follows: TGCGCCAGCAGCTTGGGCGGTGGCAGGGGGTCACTCGAGCAGTACTTC. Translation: CASSLGGGRGSLEQYF.

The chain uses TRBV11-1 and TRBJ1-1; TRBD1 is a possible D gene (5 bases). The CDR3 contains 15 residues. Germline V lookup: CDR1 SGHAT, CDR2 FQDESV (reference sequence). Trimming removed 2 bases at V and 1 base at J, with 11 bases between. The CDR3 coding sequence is TGTGCCAGCAGCTTATTTCCCACAGGGAACACTGAAGCTTTCTTT. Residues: CASSLFPTGNTEAFF.

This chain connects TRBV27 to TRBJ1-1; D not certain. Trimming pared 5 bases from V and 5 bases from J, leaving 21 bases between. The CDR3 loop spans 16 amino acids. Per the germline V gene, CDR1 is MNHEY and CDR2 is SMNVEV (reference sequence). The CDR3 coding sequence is TGTGCCAGCAGTCTCAACGACTTATTACTCGAAACTGAAGCTTTCTTT. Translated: CASSLNDLLLETEAFF.

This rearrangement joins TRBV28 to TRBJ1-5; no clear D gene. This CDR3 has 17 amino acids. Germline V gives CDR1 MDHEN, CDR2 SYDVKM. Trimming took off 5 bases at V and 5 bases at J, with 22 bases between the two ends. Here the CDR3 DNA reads TGTGCCAGCAGTGGTCTTGGTCGCTTTATCGGCGATCAGCCCCAGCATTTT. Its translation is CASSGLGRFIGDQPQHF.

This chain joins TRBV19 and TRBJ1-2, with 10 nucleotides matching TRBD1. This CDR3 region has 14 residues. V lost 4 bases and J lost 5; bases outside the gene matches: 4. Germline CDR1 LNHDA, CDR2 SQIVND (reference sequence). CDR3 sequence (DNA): TGTGCCAGTAGTACACCGGGACAGGGGTATGGCTACACCTTC. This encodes CASSTPGQGYGYTF.

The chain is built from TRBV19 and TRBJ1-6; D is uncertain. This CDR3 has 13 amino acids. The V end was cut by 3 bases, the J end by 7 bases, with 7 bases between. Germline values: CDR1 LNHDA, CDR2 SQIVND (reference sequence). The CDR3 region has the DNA TGTGCCAGTAGTATGAGCGGAAATTCACCCCTCCACTTT. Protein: CASSMSGNSPLHF.

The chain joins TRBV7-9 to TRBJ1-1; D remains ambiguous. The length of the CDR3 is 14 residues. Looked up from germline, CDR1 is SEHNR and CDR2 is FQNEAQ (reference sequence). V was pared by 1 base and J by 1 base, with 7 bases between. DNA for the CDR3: TGTGCCAGCAGCTTAGTACGTTGGAACACTGAAGCTTTCTTT. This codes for CASSLVRWNTEAFF.

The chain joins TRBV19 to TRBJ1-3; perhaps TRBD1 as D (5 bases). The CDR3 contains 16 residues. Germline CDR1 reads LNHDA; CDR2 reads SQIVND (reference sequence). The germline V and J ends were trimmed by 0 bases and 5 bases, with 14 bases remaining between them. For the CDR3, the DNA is TGTGCCAGTAGTATAGAGGCCGGGACGGCGAGAAACACCATATATTTT. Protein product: CASSIEAGTARNTIYF.